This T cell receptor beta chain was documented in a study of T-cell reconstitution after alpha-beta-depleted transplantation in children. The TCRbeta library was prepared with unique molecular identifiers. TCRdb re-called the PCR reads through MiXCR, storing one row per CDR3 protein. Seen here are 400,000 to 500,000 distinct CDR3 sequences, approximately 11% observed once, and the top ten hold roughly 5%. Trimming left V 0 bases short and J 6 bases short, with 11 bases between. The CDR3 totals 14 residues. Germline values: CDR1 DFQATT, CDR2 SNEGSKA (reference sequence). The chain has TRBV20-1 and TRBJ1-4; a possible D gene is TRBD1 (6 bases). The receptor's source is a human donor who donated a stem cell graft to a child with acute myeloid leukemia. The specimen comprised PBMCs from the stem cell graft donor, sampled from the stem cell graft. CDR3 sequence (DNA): TGCAGTGCTAGAGATGCAGGGGCGGATGAAAAACTGTTTTTT. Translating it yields CSARDAGADEKLFF.